The clone carrying this T cell receptor (beta chain) was recorded once. Antigen specificity is unknown. Germline lookup yields CDR1 SQVTM and CDR2 ANQGSEA. The CDR3 extends over 13 amino acids. Losses at the gene ends were 4 bases for V and 2 bases for J; bases not matched to a gene: 2. The data were taken from a study of cytomegalovirus exposure and HLA in healthy donors. Primers: 60 Vbeta forward and 13 Jbeta reverse. Libraries were prepared by immunoSEQ multiplex PCR; TCRdb keeps only in-frame clonotypes and omits some of them. The table has 100,000 to 150,000 clones, 74% seen once; the top ten hold more than 3.5%. Study-level points and caveats: In a later analysis, at a false discovery rate of 0.05, some 17,000 TCR beta sequences were associated with HLA alleles. A later analysis found that most CMV-associated TCR beta chains appeared HLA-restricted. The authors listed roughly 150 TCR beta chains as cytomegalovirus-associated.

Source material: PBMCs. This TCR was recovered from a man aged 35 to 55 in good health and CMV-seropositive. This chain uses TRBV29-1 with TRBJ1-5; 7 positions agree with TRBD1. For the CDR3, the DNA is TGCAGCGTTGGACAGGGTGGCAATCAGCCCCAGCATTTT. Translated: CSVGQGGNQPQHF.